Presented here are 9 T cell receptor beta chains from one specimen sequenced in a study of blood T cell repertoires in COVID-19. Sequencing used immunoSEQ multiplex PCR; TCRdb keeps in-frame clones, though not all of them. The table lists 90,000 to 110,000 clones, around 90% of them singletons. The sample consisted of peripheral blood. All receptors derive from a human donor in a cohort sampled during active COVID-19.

CDR3 amino acids: CASSLEQFYGYTF. The CDR3 DNA is TGTGCCAGCAGCTTAGAACAGTTCTATGGCTACACCTTC. The chain combines TRBV11-1 with TRBJ1-2; the D is unclear. The germline CDR1 and CDR2 sequences are SGHAT and FQDESV (reference sequence). Trimming stripped 1 base from V and 4 bases from J, with 7 bases between. This CDR3 has 13 amino acids.

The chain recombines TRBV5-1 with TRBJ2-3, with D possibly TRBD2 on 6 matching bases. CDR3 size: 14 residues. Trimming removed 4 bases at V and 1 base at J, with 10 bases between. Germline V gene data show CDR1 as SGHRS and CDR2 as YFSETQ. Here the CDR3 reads CASSPRERTDTQYF. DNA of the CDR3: TGCGCCAGCAGCCCCCGGGAGCGCACAGATACGCAGTATTTT.

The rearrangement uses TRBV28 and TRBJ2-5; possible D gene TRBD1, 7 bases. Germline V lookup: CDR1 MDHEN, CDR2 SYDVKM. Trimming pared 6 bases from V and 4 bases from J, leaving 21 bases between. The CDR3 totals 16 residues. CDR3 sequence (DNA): TGTGCCAGCAGCTTTCTGGACAGGAGGGCCTTAGAGACCCAGTACTTC. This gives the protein CASSFLDRRALETQYF.

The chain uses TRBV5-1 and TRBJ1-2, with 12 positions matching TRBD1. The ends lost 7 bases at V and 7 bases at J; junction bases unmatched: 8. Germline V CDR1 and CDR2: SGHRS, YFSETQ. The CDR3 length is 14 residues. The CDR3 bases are TGCGCCAGCTCGCGGGACAGGGGGCTCGGTGGCTACACCTTC. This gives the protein CASSRDRGLGGYTF.

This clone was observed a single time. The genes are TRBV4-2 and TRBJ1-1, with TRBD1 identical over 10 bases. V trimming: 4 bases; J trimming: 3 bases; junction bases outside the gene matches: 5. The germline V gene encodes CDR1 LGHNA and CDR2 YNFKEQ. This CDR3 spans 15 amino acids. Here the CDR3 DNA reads TGTGCCAGCAGCCCCCGGACAGGGGGGTACACTGAAGCTTTCTTT. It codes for CASSPRTGGYTEAFF.

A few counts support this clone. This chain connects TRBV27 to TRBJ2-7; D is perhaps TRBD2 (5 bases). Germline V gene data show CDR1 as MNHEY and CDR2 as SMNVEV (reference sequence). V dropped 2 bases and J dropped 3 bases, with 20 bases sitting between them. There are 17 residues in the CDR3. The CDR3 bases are TGTGCCAGCAGTTTAGTCTCTTTCGGGGTTCCTAGCTACGAGCAGTACTTC. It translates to CASSLVSFGVPSYEQYF.

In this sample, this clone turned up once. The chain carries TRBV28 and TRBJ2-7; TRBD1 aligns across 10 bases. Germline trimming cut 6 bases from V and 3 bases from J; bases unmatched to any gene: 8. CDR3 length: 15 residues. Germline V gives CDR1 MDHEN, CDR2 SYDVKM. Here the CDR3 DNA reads TGTGCCAGCAGCCTCCCGGGACAGGGGATCTACGAGCAGTACTTC. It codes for CASSLPGQGIYEQYF.

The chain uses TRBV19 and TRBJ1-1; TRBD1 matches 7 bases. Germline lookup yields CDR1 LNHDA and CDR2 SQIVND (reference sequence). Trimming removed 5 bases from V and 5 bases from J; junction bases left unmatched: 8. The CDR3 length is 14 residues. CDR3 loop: CASSPRQGKTEAFF. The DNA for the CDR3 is TGTGCCAGTAGTCCCCGACAGGGAAAAACTGAAGCTTTCTTT.

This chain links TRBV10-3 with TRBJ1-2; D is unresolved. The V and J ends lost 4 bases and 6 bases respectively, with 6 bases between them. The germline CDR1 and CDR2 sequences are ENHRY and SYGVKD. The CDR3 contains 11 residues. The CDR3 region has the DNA TGTGCCATCAGTGCGCCGGATGGCTACACCTTC. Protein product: CAISAPDGYTF.